The 21 T cell receptor beta chains below all came from one sample that was sequenced in a study of cytomegalovirus exposure and HLA in healthy donors. A multiplex PCR was run with 60 Vbeta primers and 13 Jbeta primers. TCRdb keeps only in-frame clones here, not all; method: immunoSEQ multiplex PCR. The repertoire holds roughly 120,000 clones, with roughly 80% as singletons. The sample taken for sequencing was PBMCs. All receptors come from a woman in her thirties or forties in good health and CMV-seropositive.

V and J are TRBV7-2 and TRBJ2-3, with TRBD2 matching 11 bases. Germline V gives CDR1 SGHTA, CDR2 FQGNSA. The V segment lost 1 base and the J segment 7 bases; nucleotides outside the gene matches: 7. The CDR3 has 16 amino acids. CDR3 loop: CASSLVIAGGQNTQYF. In DNA, the CDR3 is TGTGCCAGCAGCTTAGTAATAGCGGGGGGGCAAAATACGCAGTATTTT.

V and J are TRBV7-9 and TRBJ2-3, with a weak D call TRBD1 (6 bases). V was cut by 2 bases and J by 0 bases, with 6 bases left in between. The germline V gene encodes CDR1 SEHNR and CDR2 FQNEAQ (reference sequence). The CDR3 has 14 amino acids. The CDR3 spells CASSLQGSTDTQYF. The CDR3 nucleotides are TGTGCCAGCAGCTTACAGGGGAGCACAGATACGCAGTATTTT.

The gene calls are TRBV2 and TRBJ2-7; no reliable D call. The CDR3 covers 14 residues. The V and J ends lost 3 bases and 1 base respectively, with 10 bases between them. Germline assignment: CDR1 SNHLY and CDR2 FYNNEI. In DNA form, the CDR3 reads TGTGCCAGCAGTGAGCAGACAAGGTCCTACGAGCAGTACTTC. Amino acid sequence: CASSEQTRSYEQYF.

CDR3 coding DNA: TGCGCCAGCAGCGTGGGACTAGCGGGGGGCCAATTCACCGGGGAGCTGTTTTTT. Residues: CASSVGLAGGQFTGELFF. The chain recombines TRBV5-1 with TRBJ2-2; 15 nucleotides agree with TRBD2. After removal of 4 bases from V and 4 bases from J, the junction contained 8 bases not matched to a gene. Germline loops: CDR1 SGHRS, CDR2 YFSETQ. The CDR3 contains 18 residues.

This rearrangement joins TRBV30 to TRBJ2-4; no definite D call. Trimming left V 5 bases short and J 0 bases short, with 8 bases between. Looked up from germline, CDR1 is GTSNPN and CDR2 is SVGIG (reference sequence). The CDR3 is 13 amino acids. This CDR3 reads CAWLSLAKNIQYF. The DNA of the CDR3 is TGTGCCTGGCTTTCTCTAGCCAAAAACATTCAGTACTTC.

The chain uses TRBV5-1 and TRBJ1-1; tentative D call: TRBD1 (5 bases). Trimming stripped 5 bases from V and 1 base from J, with 15 bases between. This CDR3 contains 15 residues. CDR1 and CDR2 (germline): SGHRS, YFSETQ. For the CDR3, the DNA is TGCGCCAGCAGAGGGGCAGGGTGGGGGAACACTGAAGCTTTCTTT. Amino acids: CASRGAGWGNTEAFF.

This clone showed up just a few times. The chain recombines TRBV7-8 with TRBJ2-2; 7 bases fit TRBD1. Germline CDR1 SGHVS, CDR2 FQNEAQ. The trim removed 8 bases at V and 3 bases at J, leaving 3 bases unmatched. This CDR3 is built from 13 residues. In nucleotides, the CDR3 is TGTGCCAGCGGTCAGGGGGACACCGGGGAGCTGTTTTTT. This translates into CASGQGDTGELFF. The whole variable domain, filled in from reference TRBV7-8 and TRBJ2-2, reads GAGVSQSPRYKVAKRGQDVALRCDPISGHVSLFWYQQALGQGPEFLTYFQNEAQLDKSGLPSDRFFAERPEGSVSTLKIQRTQQEDSAVYLCASGQGDTGELFFGEGSRLTVL.

V is TRBV10-2 and J is TRBJ1-1, with D perhaps matching TRBD1 (5 bases). The germline V gene has CDR1 WSHSY and CDR2 SAAADI. V was clipped by 4 bases and J by 8 bases, with 14 bases between them. The CDR3 spans 13 residues. The CDR3 here is CASSGGLGVEAFF. The CDR3 region has the DNA TGCGCCAGCAGTGGGGGACTTGGAGTAGAAGCTTTCTTT.

The chain joins TRBV6-1 to TRBJ2-7; weak D call: TRBD1 (6 bases). The CDR3 extends over 16 amino acids. Germline V lookup: CDR1 MNHNS, CDR2 SASEGT. The ends were cut back, 2 bases at V and 2 bases at J, with 16 bases in the middle. This CDR3 reads CASSEISGGHPYEQYF. CDR3 DNA: TGTGCCAGCAGTGAAATCTCTGGGGGACACCCCTACGAGCAGTACTTC.

This chain links TRBV5-1 with TRBJ1-5; the D gene is possibly TRBD1 (5 bases). The V gene lost 4 bases and the J gene lost 6 bases, with 17 bases spanning the gap. CDR3 length: 15 amino acids. Germline CDR1 and CDR2: SGHRS and YFSETQ. For the CDR3, the DNA is TGCGCCAGCAGCGCCGGTTTGGGGGGTGGTCAGCCCCAGCATTTT. Amino acid sequence: CASSAGLGGGQPQHF.

The rearrangement joins TRBV15 to TRBJ2-7; D is perhaps TRBD1 (6 bases). V lost 5 bases and J lost 6, with 17 bases in between. Germline V lookup: CDR1 LNHNV, CDR2 YYDKDF (reference sequence). This CDR3 comprises 14 residues. The CDR3 sequence is CATSGGHARREQYF. In DNA, the CDR3 is TGTGCCACCAGCGGGGGACATGCCCGTCGCGAGCAGTACTTC.

This clone was seen just once. The chain employs TRBV21-1 and TRBJ2-3; the table names TRBD2, a call not compared with the DNA. TRBV21-1 is annotated as a pseudogene. The CDR3 runs to 18 residues. The CDR3 loop reads CASSCERAGVMSTDTQYF. CDR3 nucleotides: TGTGCCAGCAGTTGCGAGCGAGCGGGCGTTATGAGCACAGATACGCAGTATTTT.

This rearrangement joins TRBV2 to TRBJ2-7; 11 nucleotides match TRBD2. This CDR3 has 15 residues. CDR1 is SNHLY and CDR2 is FYNNEI in the germline V gene. J lost 2 bases, V lost 5 bases, and 5 bases had no gene match. CDR3 bases: TGTGCCAGCAGTCCCCTAGCGGGAGGAGCCTACGAGCAGTACTTC. It yields the protein CASSPLAGGAYEQYF.

The J gene is TRBJ1-3, the V gene TRBV6-6; D may be TRBD1 (5 bases). Germline V gene lookup returns CDR1 MNHNY and CDR2 SVGAGI (reference sequence). The CDR3 length is 14 residues. Trimming removed 5 bases from V and 3 bases from J, with 11 bases in between. The CDR3 DNA sequence: TGTGCCAGCAGTAATCAGGGAAGTGGAAACACCATATATTTT. Its protein product is CASSNQGSGNTIYF.

The CDR3 loop reads CASSWGQARSGANVLTF. CDR3 DNA: TGTGCCAGCAGCTGGGGACAGGCACGCTCTGGGGCCAACGTCCTGACTTTC. The chain employs TRBV5-4 and TRBJ2-6; 8 nucleotides agree with TRBD1. The CDR3 has 17 amino acids. The trim removed 3 bases at V and 0 bases at J, leaving 5 bases unmatched. Germline CDR1 SGHNT, CDR2 YYREEE (reference sequence).

The V and J genes are TRBV10-1 and TRBJ2-1, with D possibly being TRBD1 (5 bases). This CDR3 is 16 amino acids long. Germline lookup yields CDR1 WNHNN and CDR2 SYGVQD (reference sequence). Trimming left V 2 bases short and J 5 bases short, with 16 bases between. The CDR3 sequence is CASSEIGEPSNNEQFF. The CDR3 nucleotides are TGCGCCAGCAGTGAGATAGGGGAACCCTCGAACAATGAGCAGTTCTTC.

J is TRBJ2-7 and V is TRBV19; a weak D match, TRBD2 (5 bases). V was pared by 5 bases and J by 2 bases, with 16 bases between. The CDR3 consists of 15 residues. Germline V CDR1 and CDR2: LNHDA, SQIVND (reference sequence). CDR3 nucleotide sequence: TGTGCCAGTAGTTCCCGCCCGGGATCGACCTACGAGCAGTACTTC. This translates into CASSSRPGSTYEQYF. The full variable domain, rest sourced from reference TRBV19 and TRBJ2-7, is DGGITQSPKYLFRKEGQNVTLSCEQNLNHDAMYWYRQDPGQGLRLIYYSQIVNDFQKGDIAEGYSVSREKKESFPLTVTSAQKNPTAFYLCASSSRPGSTYEQYFGPGTRLTVT.

This clone has just one count. The gene calls are TRBV7-6 and TRBJ2-7, with 9 bases aligning to TRBD1. This CDR3 is built from 15 residues. With 1 base clipped from V and 8 bases from J, the junction kept 9 bases outside the gene matches. Germline CDR1 reads SGHVS; CDR2 reads FNYEAQ. CDR3 residues: CASSLETGTGRQQYF. The CDR3 coding sequence is TGTGCCAGCAGCTTAGAGACCGGGACAGGGAGGCAGCAGTACTTC.

The chain combines TRBV19 with TRBJ1-2; D may be TRBD1 (6 bases). Trimming took off 5 bases at V and 3 bases at J, with 16 bases between the two ends. Germline values: CDR1 LNHDA, CDR2 SQIVND (reference sequence). This CDR3 is 15 amino acids long. The CDR3 loop reads CASSFTRGGDYGYTF. For the CDR3, the DNA is TGTGCCAGTAGTTTCACGAGAGGGGGTGACTATGGCTACACCTTC. Supplemented by reference TRBV19 and TRBJ1-2, the full variable domain reads DGGITQSPKYLFRKEGQNVTLSCEQNLNHDAMYWYRQDPGQGLRLIYYSQIVNDFQKGDIAEGYSVSREKKESFPLTVTSAQKNPTAFYLCASSFTRGGDYGYTFGSGTRLTVV.

Here the CDR3 reads CASTSTDTQYF. CDR3 in DNA: TGTGCCAGCACTTCTACAGATACGCAGTATTTT. V and J are TRBV5-8 and TRBJ2-3, with D hard to call. Per the germline V gene, CDR1 is SGHTS and CDR2 is YDEGEE. The CDR3 contains 11 residues. Trimming took off 6 bases at V and 3 bases at J, with 5 bases between the two ends.

CDR3: CASSSTGTGGAGNNEQFF. CDR3 DNA sequence: TGTGCCAGCAGCTCAACCGGGACAGGGGGCGCTGGGAACAATGAGCAGTTCTTC. The V gene is TRBV5-4, the J gene TRBJ2-1; TRBD1 matches 12 bases. After removal of 3 bases from V and 5 bases from J, the junction contained 12 bases not matched to a gene. Germline lookup yields CDR1 SGHNT and CDR2 YYREEE (reference sequence). This CDR3 comprises 18 residues.